These T cell receptor beta chains were read from a single sample in a study of cytomegalovirus exposure and HLA in healthy donors. TCRdb keeps only in-frame clones here, not all; method: immunoSEQ multiplex PCR. Of roughly 140,000 clones detected, about three quarters appear once; the ten largest clones hold about 0.64%. The specimen was PBMCs. Source of these receptors: a male donor in good health and CMV-seronegative. CDR3s include the opening cysteine and the closing phenylalanine or tryptophan. Each record gives: CDR3 DNA, CDR3 protein, J gene, CDR3 length, D gene, V gene. D genes are given only for firm matches.

cdr3_nt: TGTGCCAGCAGTGAATGGCCAGGGCGGACTGAAGCTTTCTTT; cdr3_aa: CASSEWPGRTEAFF; j_call: TRBJ1-1; cdr3_length: 14; d_call: NA; v_call: TRBV2
cdr3_nt: TGTGCCAGCAGCCCCAGCGGGAGCAATTACAATGAGCAGTTCTTC; cdr3_aa: CASSPSGSNYNEQFF; j_call: TRBJ2-1; cdr3_length: 15; d_call: TRBD2; v_call: TRBV7-3
cdr3_nt: TGTGCCAGCAGCTGGCAGGCAGGGAACACCGGGGAGCTGTTTTTT; cdr3_aa: CASSWQAGNTGELFF; j_call: TRBJ2-2; cdr3_length: 15; d_call: NA; v_call: TRBV5-4
cdr3_nt: TGTGCCAGCAGCTTACAGGGAACCTATGGCTACACCTTC; cdr3_aa: CASSLQGTYGYTF; j_call: TRBJ1-2; cdr3_length: 13; d_call: NA; v_call: TRBV7-2
cdr3_nt: TGTGCCAGCAGTGGGACAGCGAACACCGGGGAGCTGTTTTTT; cdr3_aa: CASSGTANTGELFF; j_call: TRBJ2-2; cdr3_length: 14; d_call: NA; v_call: TRBV6-4
cdr3_nt: TGCGCCAGCAGCTTGGACGGGGGAACTGGGGCCAACGTCCTGACTTTC; cdr3_aa: CASSLDGGTGANVLTF; j_call: TRBJ2-6; cdr3_length: 16; d_call: NA; v_call: TRBV5-1
cdr3_nt: TGTGCCAGCAGCGTAGAGGAGTCTGGAAACACCATATATTTT; cdr3_aa: CASSVEESGNTIYF; j_call: TRBJ1-3; cdr3_length: 14; d_call: NA; v_call: TRBV9
cdr3_nt: TGTGCCATCGCCCAGGGACATACCGCAACCTACGAGCAGTACTTC; cdr3_aa: CAIAQGHTATYEQYF; j_call: TRBJ2-7; cdr3_length: 15; d_call: NA; v_call: TRBV10-3
cdr3_nt: TGTGCCAGCAGTGCGTTACCGGGACAGGGCTACGAGCAGTACTTC; cdr3_aa: CASSALPGQGYEQYF; j_call: TRBJ2-7; cdr3_length: 15; d_call: TRBD1; v_call: TRBV6-1
cdr3_nt: TGCGCCAGCAGCTTGGCCGAAACAAGGACAGGGATAATGAACACTGAAGCTTTCTTT; cdr3_aa: CASSLAETRTGIMNTEAFF; j_call: TRBJ1-1; cdr3_length: 19; d_call: TRBD1; v_call: TRBV5-1
cdr3_nt: TGTGCCAGCAGTGGACTAGCGGGAGGGCCAGTGGAGACCCAGTACTTC; cdr3_aa: CASSGLAGGPVETQYF; j_call: TRBJ2-5; cdr3_length: 16; d_call: TRBD2; v_call: TRBV28
cdr3_nt: TGCAGCGTAGATGGGACAGGGGGCCTCTATGGCTACACCTTC; cdr3_aa: CSVDGTGGLYGYTF; j_call: TRBJ1-2; cdr3_length: 14; d_call: TRBD1; v_call: TRBV29-1
cdr3_nt: TGCGCCAGCAGCCTAAACCCCGGGACAGGGGGCGAAGATACGCAGTATTTT; cdr3_aa: CASSLNPGTGGEDTQYF; j_call: TRBJ2-3; cdr3_length: 17; d_call: TRBD1; v_call: TRBV5-1